The 26 T cell receptor beta chains listed next were all sequenced from one sample in a study of blood T cell repertoires in COVID-19 (dated by TCRdb to 2018 to 2020). Library construction relied on the immunoSEQ multiplex PCR assay. The table was pulled from immuneACCESS by TCRdb, which kept in-frame rearrangements only. Such tables lose some clones; where checked, under half of the loss comes from unresolved V genes, and the rest has no known cause. The sample table contains about 92,000 clones; only one count was recorded for 80% of them. The biggest ten clones account for about 8.4% of the sample. Sequenced input: peripheral blood. The receptors were gathered from a man in his fifties who had recovered from COVID-19.

The V call is TRBV4-2, the J call TRBJ2-5; 11 bases agree with TRBD2. The CDR3 spans 17 residues. The V gene end was trimmed by 0 bases and the J gene end by 1 base; junction bases not matched to a gene: 4. Germline CDR1 reads LGHNA; CDR2 reads YNFKEQ. The CDR3 here is CASSQDILAGGQETQYF. Here the CDR3 DNA reads TGTGCCAGCAGCCAAGACATCCTAGCGGGGGGCCAAGAGACCCAGTACTTC.

The V call is TRBV12-3 or TRBV12-4, the J call TRBJ2-1, with TRBD2 matching over 8 bases. J was trimmed by 8 bases and V by 3 bases; bases with no gene match: 3. The CDR3 covers 13 residues. For the CDR3, the DNA is TGTGCCAGCAGTTTCAGCGGGGGCCATGAGCAGTTCTTC. Amino acids: CASSFSGGHEQFF.

The chain carries TRBV5-1 and TRBJ1-2, with 11 positions matching TRBD1. The CDR3 has 13 residues. In germline, CDR1 is SGHRS, CDR2 YFSETQ. V lost 7 bases and J lost 6; bases outside the gene matches: 5. The CDR3 region is CASGTGGSDGYTF. The CDR3 bases are TGCGCCAGCGGGACAGGGGGATCGGATGGCTACACCTTC.

The rearrangement links TRBV2 to TRBJ2-1, with D possibly being TRBD2 (6 bases). The V and J ends lost 6 bases and 4 bases respectively, with 10 bases between them. This CDR3 contains 13 residues. Germline V gene lookup returns CDR1 SNHLY and CDR2 FYNNEI. The CDR3 spells CASSQGTYNEQFF. The CDR3 DNA is TGTGCCAGCAGCCAAGGGACTTACAATGAGCAGTTCTTC. The whole variable domain, remainder taken from reference TRBV2 and TRBJ2-1, is EPEVTQTPSHQVTQMGQEVILRCVPISNHLYFYWYRQILGQKVEFLVSFYNNEISEKSEIFDDQFSVERPDGSNFTLKIRSTKLEDSAMYFCASSQGTYNEQFFGPGTRLTVL.

This chain links TRBV10-1 with TRBJ2-7; 9 nucleotides agree with TRBD1. The CDR3 is 15 amino acids. The J segment lost 5 bases and the V segment lost 6 bases, leaving 11 bases of the junction unmatched. Germline V lookup: CDR1 WNHNN, CDR2 SYGVQD (reference sequence). The CDR3 sequence: CASSPGTGSHHEQYF. In DNA form, the CDR3 reads TGCGCCAGCAGCCCCGGGACAGGGAGTCACCACGAGCAGTACTTC.

This rearrangement joins TRBV5-4 to TRBJ1-2; 10 bases map to TRBD1. This CDR3 comprises 14 residues. Trimming cost V 3 bases and J 2 bases; bases outside gene matches: 1. Germline V gene data show CDR1 as SGHNT and CDR2 as YYREEE (reference sequence). CDR3 nucleotides: TGTGCCAGCAGCTGGGGACAGGGGAACTATGGCTACACCTTC. This gives the protein CASSWGQGNYGYTF.

The V gene is TRBV2, the J gene TRBJ2-3, with D possibly TRBD1 on 5 matching bases. Trimming removed 2 bases from V and 4 bases from J, with 13 bases in between. CDR3 length: 15 amino acids. Germline V gives CDR1 SNHLY, CDR2 FYNNEI. CDR3 region: CASSEYQGIADTQYF. CDR3 bases: TGTGCCAGCAGTGAATATCAGGGTATAGCAGATACGCAGTATTTT.

The chain joins TRBV5-6 to TRBJ1-5; D is unclear. This CDR3 spans 15 amino acids. V was trimmed by 2 bases and J by 4 bases, leaving 13 bases between them. Germline V CDR1 and CDR2: SGHDT, YYEEEE. In nucleotides, the CDR3 is TGTGCCAGCAGCTTAGCAGGAGGTGGAAATCAGCCCCAGCATTTT. This encodes CASSLAGGGNQPQHF.

This clone was detected ten times or more. The CDR3: CASSPIGQGASYEQYF. Here the CDR3 DNA reads TGTGCCAGCTCACCAATCGGACAGGGGGCTTCCTACGAGCAGTACTTC. The gene calls are TRBV18 and TRBJ2-7; 11 bases fit TRBD1. V lost 2 bases and J lost 1; bases outside the gene matches: 4. The CDR3 has 16 amino acids. From germline, CDR1 is KGHSH and CDR2 LQKENI. Combining the CDR3 with reference TRBV18 and TRBJ2-7 gives the whole variable domain NAGVMQNPRHLVRRRGQEARLRCSPMKGHSHVYWYRQLPEEGLKFMVYLQKENIIDESGMPKERFSAEFPKEGPSILRIQQVVRGDSAAYFCASSPIGQGASYEQYFGPGTRLTVT.

This clone turned up a few times. The chain carries TRBV27 and TRBJ1-1; TRBD1 is a possible D gene (6 bases). V lost 4 bases, J lost 11 bases, and 23 bases lay in between. Germline loops: CDR1 MNHEY, CDR2 SMNVEV (reference sequence). CDR3 size: 15 residues. CDR3 sequence reads: CASSYLGTREGTAFF. The CDR3 DNA is TGTGCCAGCAGTTACCTCGGGACACGGGAGGGCACGGCTTTCTTT.

This clone was found many times. This chain joins TRBV3-1 (or the pseudogene TRBV3-2) and TRBJ1-6; no reliable D call. V shed 4 bases and J shed 10 bases, with 14 bases lying between them. This CDR3 has 14 amino acids. Germline V gives CDR1 LGHDT, CDR2 YNNKEL (reference sequence). The CDR3 DNA is TGTGCCAGCAGCCTTACTGAGGGAAAATCACCCCTCCACTTT. The encoded protein is CASSLTEGKSPLHF.

The chain recombines TRBV27 with TRBJ1-6; D perhaps matches TRBD1 (6 bases). Germline V CDR1 and CDR2: MNHEY, SMNVEV (reference sequence). V lost 8 bases and J 0 bases, leaving 23 bases between the germline ends. This CDR3 spans 19 amino acids. DNA of the CDR3: TGTGCCAGCGGGTCCGAACAGGGAAACCCGCACTCCTATAATTCACCCCTCCACTTT. Residues: CASGSEQGNPHSYNSPLHF.

The chain employs TRBV6-5 and TRBJ2-7; maybe TRBD1 (6 bases). Germline V CDR1 and CDR2: MNHEY, SVGAGI. Trimming removed 0 bases from V and 6 bases from J, with 12 bases in between. This CDR3 spans 14 amino acids. CDR3 in amino acids: CASSYSPGQGEQYF. CDR3 nucleotides: TGTGCCAGCAGTTACTCGCCGGGACAAGGCGAGCAGTACTTC.

Only one count was recorded for this clone. The rearrangement uses TRBV5-6 and TRBJ2-1, with 8 bases aligning to TRBD2. This CDR3 is built from 15 residues. The germline CDR1 and CDR2 sequences are SGHDT and YYEEEE. J lost 5 bases, V lost 7 bases, and 11 bases had no gene match. The CDR3 loop is CASGVPGGTHNEQFF. Written as DNA, the CDR3 is TGTGCCAGCGGTGTGCCGGGGGGGACCCACAATGAGCAGTTCTTC.

The rearrangement links TRBV6-5 to TRBJ2-1, with 9 nucleotides matching TRBD1. The CDR3 length is 16 residues. Germline V gene sequence: CDR1 MNHEY, CDR2 SVGAGI. V lost 2 bases and J lost 7; bases outside the gene matches: 9. CDR3: CASSYARQGVGNEQFF. The CDR3 nucleotides are TGTGCCAGCAGTTACGCCAGACAGGGGGTCGGAAATGAGCAGTTCTTC.

The chain's CDR3 is CASSLVGSAEQYF. CDR3 DNA sequence: TGTGCCAGCAGCTTAGTCGGGTCAGCCGAGCAGTACTTC. The chain links TRBV7-8 to TRBJ2-7; D is uncertain. Trimming took 1 base from V and 6 from J, leaving 10 bases between them. The CDR3 sequence is 13 residues long. Looked up from germline, CDR1 is SGHVS and CDR2 is FQNEAQ.

V gene TRBV7-9 combines with J gene TRBJ2-1, with D perhaps TRBD2 (6 bases). CDR3 length: 13 residues. The V end lost 1 base, the J end lost 10 bases, and 11 bases lay between the germline ends. Germline-derived CDR1 and CDR2 are SEHNR and FQNEAQ (reference sequence). CDR3 sequence (DNA): TGTGCCAGCAGCTTAGTCTCTCTAGCGGAGCAGTTCTTC. Residues: CASSLVSLAEQFF.

The V call is TRBV7-9, the J call TRBJ1-2; no firm D call. Trimming left V 1 base short and J 2 bases short, with 8 bases between. CDR3 size: 14 residues. Germline values: CDR1 SEHNR, CDR2 FQNEAQ (reference sequence). CDR3 in amino acids: CASSLGRSNYGYTF. The CDR3 bases are TGTGCCAGCAGCTTAGGACGGAGCAACTATGGCTACACCTTC.

The chain uses TRBV2 and TRBJ2-5; possibly TRBD2 for D (6 bases). CDR1 and CDR2 (germline): SNHLY, FYNNEI. V was trimmed by 5 bases and J by 1 base, leaving 11 bases between them. The CDR3 contains 14 residues. The CDR3 reads CASSQTGLQETQYF. As DNA, the CDR3 is TGTGCCAGCAGTCAAACGGGACTCCAAGAGACCCAGTACTTC.

The CDR3 loop is CATSDSSFAGADTQYF. CDR3 DNA: TGTGCCACCAGTGATTCCTCATTTGCGGGAGCAGATACGCAGTATTTT. The chain links TRBV24-1 to TRBJ2-3, with 7 bases aligning to TRBD2. Losses at the gene ends were 2 bases for V and 4 bases for J; bases not matched to a gene: 8. Germline V lookup: CDR1 KGHDR, CDR2 SFDVKD. There are 16 residues in the CDR3.

This sequence joins TRBV5-1 and TRBJ1-1; 9 bases are shared with TRBD1. V was clipped by 2 bases and J by 4 bases; unmatched bases: 3. Germline lookup yields CDR1 SGHRS and CDR2 YFSETQ. The CDR3 is made up of 14 amino acids. The CDR3 loop is CASSLTGGSTEAFF. The CDR3 region has the DNA TGCGCCAGCAGCTTAACAGGGGGCAGCACTGAAGCTTTCTTT. The whole variable domain, filled in from reference TRBV5-1 and TRBJ1-1, reads KAGVTQTPRYLIKTRGQQVTLSCSPISGHRSVSWYQQTPGQGLQFLFEYFSETQRNKGNFPGRFSGRQFSNSRSEMNVSTLELGDSALYLCASSLTGGSTEAFFGQGTRLTVV.

The chain recombines TRBV9 with TRBJ2-2; TRBD2 is a possible D gene (5 bases). V was clipped by 4 bases and J by 1 base, with 11 bases between them. Germline V gene sequence: CDR1 SGDLS, CDR2 YYNGEE. The CDR3 spans 15 residues. Written as DNA, the CDR3 is TGTGCCAGCAGCCCCGCGGGTAGGAACACCGGGGAGCTGTTTTTT. Translated: CASSPAGRNTGELFF.

This clone was observed a single time. This chain connects TRBV6-5 to TRBJ2-1; TRBD2 matches at 7 bases. The V gene's germline CDR1 is MNHEY and CDR2 SVGAGI. V lost 2 bases to trimming and J lost 5 bases; unmatched junction nucleotides: 6. This CDR3 is built from 15 residues. The CDR3 DNA reads as TGTGCCAGCAGTTACGTTGCTAGCGGAGACAATGAGCAGTTCTTC. Translated, it gives CASSYVASGDNEQFF.

The V call is TRBV19, the J call TRBJ2-5, with D possibly TRBD2 on 6 matching bases. Germline V gives CDR1 LNHDA, CDR2 SQIVND (reference sequence). Trimming removed 3 bases at V and 2 bases at J, with 13 bases between. This CDR3 comprises 15 residues. In DNA, the CDR3 is TGTGCCAGTAGTATTGCGGGGAGGTTGCAAGAGACCCAGTACTTC. Translation gives CASSIAGRLQETQYF.

The chain employs TRBV5-5 and TRBJ1-2; D unresolved. The CDR3 length is 14 residues. The V and J ends lost 7 bases and 3 bases respectively, with 16 bases between them. Germline V lookup: CDR1 SGHKS, CDR2 YYEKEE (reference sequence). The CDR3 here is CASSYHTNDYGYTF. As DNA, the CDR3 is TGTGCCAGCTCTTACCACACGAATGACTATGGCTACACCTTC.

The chain couples TRBV5-1 to TRBJ1-2; TRBD1 matches 9 bases. There are 13 residues in the CDR3. Germline V lookup: CDR1 SGHRS, CDR2 YFSETQ. V was pared by 5 bases and J by 6 bases, with 5 bases of the junction left unmatched. The chain's CDR3 is CASSSTGGHGYTF. CDR3 sequence (DNA): TGCGCCAGCAGTTCGACAGGGGGGCATGGCTACACCTTC.